This entry describes one TCR beta chain. Its antigen is still unknown. Within the sample, other DNA sequences also encode this same CDR3. The sample originates from a study of cytomegalovirus exposure and HLA in healthy donors. Whole-study context: Unique TCR beta sequences numbering fewer than 130 million came from roughly 180 million T cells in an earlier analysis. Falling in the Caucasian-associated ancestry cluster were 81% of under 450 genotyped donors.

Study findings and constraints: Indistinguishable V segments such as TRBV6-2 and TRBV6-3 were excluded. When analyzed later, a missense DCLRE1C variant was found to be linked to TCR beta V- and J-gene trimming.

Amplification used 60 Vbeta primers and 13 Jbeta primers. Sequencing was performed with immunoSEQ multiplex PCR; in TCRdb, only in-frame clones are kept and a portion is missing. The sample includes under 130,000 clones, 74% of them seen just once. The J segment lost 5 bases and the V segment lost 6 bases, leaving 11 bases of the junction unmatched. Looked up from germline, CDR1 is ENHRY and CDR2 is SYGVKD. This CDR3 is 17 amino acids long. This sequence joins TRBV10-3 and TRBJ2-2; TRBD1 aligns across 11 bases. This receptor was taken from a man aged 45-65 years in good health and CMV-seropositive. The sample consisted of PBMCs. CDR3 sequence reads: CAIRNSGTGGSTGELFF. CDR3 nucleotides: TGTGCCATCAGGAACTCCGGGACAGGGGGATCGACCGGGGAGCTGTTTTTT.